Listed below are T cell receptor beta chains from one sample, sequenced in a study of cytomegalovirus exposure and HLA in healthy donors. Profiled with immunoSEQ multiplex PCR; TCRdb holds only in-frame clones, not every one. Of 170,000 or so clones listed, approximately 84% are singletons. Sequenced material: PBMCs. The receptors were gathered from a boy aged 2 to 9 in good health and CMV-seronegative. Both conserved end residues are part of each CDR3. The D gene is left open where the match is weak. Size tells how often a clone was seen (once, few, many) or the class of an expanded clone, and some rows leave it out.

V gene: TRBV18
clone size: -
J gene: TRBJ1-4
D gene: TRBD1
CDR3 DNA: TGTGCCAGCTCACTCAACAGGGGGCCTAATGAAAAACTGTTTTTT
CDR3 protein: CASSLNRGPNEKLFF

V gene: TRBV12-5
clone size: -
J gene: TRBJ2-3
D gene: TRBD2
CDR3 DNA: TGTGCTAGTGGGAAAGTAGCGGGTAGCACAGATACGCAGTATTTT
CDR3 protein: CASGKVAGSTDTQYF

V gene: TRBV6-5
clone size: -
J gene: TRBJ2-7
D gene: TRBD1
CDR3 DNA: TGTGCCAGCAGTGACGGGACAGGGAGCTACGAGCAGTACTTC
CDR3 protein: CASSDGTGSYEQYF

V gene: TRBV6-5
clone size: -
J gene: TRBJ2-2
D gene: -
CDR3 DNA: TGTGCCAGCAGTTATCTTCGACAGGCTGGCACCGGGGAGCTGTTTTTT
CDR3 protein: CASSYLRQAGTGELFF

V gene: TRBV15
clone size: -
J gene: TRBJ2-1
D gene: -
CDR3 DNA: TGTGCCACCTCGGACGTCCCGGAGGGCAATGAGCAGTTCTTC
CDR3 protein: CATSDVPEGNEQFF

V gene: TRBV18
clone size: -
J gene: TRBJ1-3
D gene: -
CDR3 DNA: TGTGCCAGCTCACGAGTCCGCGTGGAGAACTCTGGAAACACCATATATTTT
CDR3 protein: CASSRVRVENSGNTIYF

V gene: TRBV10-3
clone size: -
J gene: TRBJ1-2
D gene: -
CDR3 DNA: TGTGCCATCAGCGCCCACAGGGATGGCTACACCTTC
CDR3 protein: CAISAHRDGYTF

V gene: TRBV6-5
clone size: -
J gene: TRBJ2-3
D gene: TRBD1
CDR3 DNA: TGTGCCAGCAGTACAGGGGATTACACAGATACGCAGTATTTT
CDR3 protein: CASSTGDYTDTQYF

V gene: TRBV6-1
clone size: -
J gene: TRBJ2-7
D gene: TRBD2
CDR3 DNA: TGTGCCAGCAGTGGATCTACTAGCGGGTCTTACGAGCAGTACTTC
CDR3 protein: CASSGSTSGSYEQYF

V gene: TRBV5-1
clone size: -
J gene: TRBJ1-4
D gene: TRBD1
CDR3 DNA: TGCGCCAGCAGCGACACGACAGGGTCTGAAAAACTGTTTTTT
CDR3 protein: CASSDTTGSEKLFF

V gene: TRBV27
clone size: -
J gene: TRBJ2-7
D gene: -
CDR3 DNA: TGTGCCAGCAGTAGAGGACAGGGAGGGACTCCAACGGTCGGGCAGTACTTC
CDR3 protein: CASSRGQGGTPTVGQYF

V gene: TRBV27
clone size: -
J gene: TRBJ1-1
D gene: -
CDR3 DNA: TGTGCCAGCAGTTTATTAGGGGTATCGGGTGAAGCTTTCTTT
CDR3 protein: CASSLLGVSGEAFF

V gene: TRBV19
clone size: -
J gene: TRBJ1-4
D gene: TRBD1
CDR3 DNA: TGTGCCAGTAGTAGAAGGGACAGGGCTGAAAAACTGTTTTTT
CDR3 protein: CASSRRDRAEKLFF

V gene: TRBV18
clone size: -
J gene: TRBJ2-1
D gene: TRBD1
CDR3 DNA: TGTGCCAGCTCCGCCGGGACAGGGGGCTCCATGGAGCAGTTCTTC
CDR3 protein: CASSAGTGGSMEQFF

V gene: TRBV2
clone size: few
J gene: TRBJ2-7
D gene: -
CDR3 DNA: TGTGCCAGCAGCTATTCGTACGAGCAGTACTTC
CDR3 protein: CASSYSYEQYF

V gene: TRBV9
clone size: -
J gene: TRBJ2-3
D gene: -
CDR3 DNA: TGTGCCAGCAGCGTAGCCGGGGGTTCACCAAATCTGGATACGCAGTATTTT
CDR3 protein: CASSVAGGSPNLDTQYF

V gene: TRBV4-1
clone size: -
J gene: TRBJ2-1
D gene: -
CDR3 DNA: TGCGCCAGCAGCCAAGAAGTAGAGAAATCAAAGTTCTTC
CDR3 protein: CASSQEVEKSKFF

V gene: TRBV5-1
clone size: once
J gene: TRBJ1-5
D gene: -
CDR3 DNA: TGCGCCAGCAGCTTGGTCGGGGGTAATCAGCCCCAGCATTTT
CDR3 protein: CASSLVGGNQPQHF

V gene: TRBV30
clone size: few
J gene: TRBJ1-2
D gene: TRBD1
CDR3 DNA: TGTGCCTGGAGTTTGACAGGGGGCATCTATGGCTACACCTTC
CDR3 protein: CAWSLTGGIYGYTF

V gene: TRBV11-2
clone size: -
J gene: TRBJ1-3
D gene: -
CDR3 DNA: TGTGCCAGCAGCTTAAGGGATCCAGGGTTCTCTGGAAACACCATATATTTT
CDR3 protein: CASSLRDPGFSGNTIYF

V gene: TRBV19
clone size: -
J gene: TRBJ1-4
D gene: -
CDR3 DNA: TGTGCCAGTAGTATACAGGCCCAGAATGAAAAACTGTTTTTT
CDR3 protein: CASSIQAQNEKLFF

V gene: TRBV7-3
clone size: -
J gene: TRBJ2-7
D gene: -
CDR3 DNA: TGTGCCAGCAGCTTAACCGGCGGGCTAGCCCGACACGAGCAGTACTTC
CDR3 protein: CASSLTGGLARHEQYF

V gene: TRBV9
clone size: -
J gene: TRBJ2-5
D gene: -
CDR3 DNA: TGTGCCAGCAGCTTATCGACAGGCCCTCAAGAGACCCAGTACTTC
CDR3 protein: CASSLSTGPQETQYF

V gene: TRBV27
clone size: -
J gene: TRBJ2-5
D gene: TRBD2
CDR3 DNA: TGTGCCAGCAGTTCCCAATCGGGACTAGCAGGAGAGACCCAGTACTTC
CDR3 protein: CASSSQSGLAGETQYF

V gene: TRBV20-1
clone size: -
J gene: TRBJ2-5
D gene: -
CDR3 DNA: TGCAGTGCTAGCCTACAAGAGACCCAGTACTTC
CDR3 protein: CSASLQETQYF

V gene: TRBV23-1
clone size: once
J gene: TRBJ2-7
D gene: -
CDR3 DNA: TGCGCCATCGACCGGGACTACGAGCAGTACTTC
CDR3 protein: CAIDRDYEQYF

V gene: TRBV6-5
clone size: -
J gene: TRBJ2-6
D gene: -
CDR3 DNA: TGTGCCAGCAGTTACTCAGACAGCTCTGGGGCCAACGTCCTGACTTTC
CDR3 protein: CASSYSDSSGANVLTF

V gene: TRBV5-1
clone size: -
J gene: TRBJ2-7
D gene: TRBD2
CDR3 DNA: TGCGCCAGCAGCCCTTGGGGGACTAGCGGGAACCACGAGCAGTACTTC
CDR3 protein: CASSPWGTSGNHEQYF

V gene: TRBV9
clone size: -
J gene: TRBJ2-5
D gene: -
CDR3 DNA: TGTGCCAGCAGCGTAGCGGGGGAGACCCAGTACTTC
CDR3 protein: CASSVAGETQYF

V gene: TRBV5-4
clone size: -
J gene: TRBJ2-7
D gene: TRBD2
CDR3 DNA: TGTGCCAGCAGCTCGGGACTAGCGGGAGTTATGAACGAGCAGTACTTC
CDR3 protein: CASSSGLAGVMNEQYF

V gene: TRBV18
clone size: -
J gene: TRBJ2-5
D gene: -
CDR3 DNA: TGTGCCAGCTCACCACCGGGGGGTCCGACTCGGACCCAGTACTTC
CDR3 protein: CASSPPGGPTRTQYF

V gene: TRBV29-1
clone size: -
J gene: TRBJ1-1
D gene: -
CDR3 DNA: TGCAGCGGGGGGGGACACCAGAACACTGAAGCTTTCTTT
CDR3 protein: CSGGGHQNTEAFF

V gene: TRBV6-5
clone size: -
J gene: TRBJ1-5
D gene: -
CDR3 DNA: TGTGCCAGCAGTTCGACGGGGTATCAGCCCCAGCATTTT
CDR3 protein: CASSSTGYQPQHF

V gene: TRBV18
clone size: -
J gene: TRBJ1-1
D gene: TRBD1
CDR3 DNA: TGTGCCAGCTCCCCGACAGGGATAGACACTGAAGCTTTCTTT
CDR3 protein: CASSPTGIDTEAFF

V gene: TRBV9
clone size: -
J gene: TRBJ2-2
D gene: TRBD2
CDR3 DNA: TGTGCCAGCAGCCCCTTAGCGGGAGTAGGGCCTAACGGGGAGCTGTTTTTT
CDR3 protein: CASSPLAGVGPNGELFF

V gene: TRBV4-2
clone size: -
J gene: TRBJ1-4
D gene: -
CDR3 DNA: TGTGCCAGCAGCCAAGGTCCCCCAGGGATTAATGAAAAACTGTTTTTT
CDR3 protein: CASSQGPPGINEKLFF

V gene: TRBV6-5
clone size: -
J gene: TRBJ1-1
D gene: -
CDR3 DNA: TGTGCCAGCACCCCACCCGGGGACACTGAAGCTTTCTTT
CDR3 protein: CASTPPGDTEAFF

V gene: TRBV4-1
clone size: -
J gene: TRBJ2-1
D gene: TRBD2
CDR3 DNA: TGCGCCAGCAGCCAGGGGGAGGGTGAGCAGTTCTTC
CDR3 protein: CASSQGEGEQFF

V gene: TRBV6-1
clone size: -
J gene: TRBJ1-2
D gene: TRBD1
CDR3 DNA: TGTGCCAGCAGTGCTGACAGGTGGACAGGGGATGGCTACACCTTC
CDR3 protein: CASSADRWTGDGYTF

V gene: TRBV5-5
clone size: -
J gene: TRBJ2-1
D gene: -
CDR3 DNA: TGTGCCAGCAGCTTGGGGGGAGGATCGTACAATGAGCAGTTCTTC
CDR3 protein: CASSLGGGSYNEQFF

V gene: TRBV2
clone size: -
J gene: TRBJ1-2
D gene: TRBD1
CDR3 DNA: TGTGCCAGCACAACAGGGGGGAGAGGCTACACCTTC
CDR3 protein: CASTTGGRGYTF

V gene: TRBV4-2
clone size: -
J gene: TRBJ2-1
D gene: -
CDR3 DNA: TGTGCCAGCAGCCAAGTGCGGGTAGCTTTCAATGAGCAGTTCTTC
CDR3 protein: CASSQVRVAFNEQFF

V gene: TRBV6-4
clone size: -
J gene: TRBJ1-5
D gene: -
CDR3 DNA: TGTGCCAGCAGGATCCTCGGGGGTGGCAATCAGCCCCAGCATTTT
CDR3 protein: CASRILGGGNQPQHF

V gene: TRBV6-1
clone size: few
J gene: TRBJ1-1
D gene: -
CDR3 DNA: TGTGCCAGCAGTGTGACATTTAACACTGAAGCTTTCTTT
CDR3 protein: CASSVTFNTEAFF

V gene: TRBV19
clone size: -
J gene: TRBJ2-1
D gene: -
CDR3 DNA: TGTGCCAGTAGCGTTTATGAGCAGTTCTTC
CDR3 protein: CASSVYEQFF

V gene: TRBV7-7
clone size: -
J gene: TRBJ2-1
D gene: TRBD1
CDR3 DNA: TGTGCTAGCAGCTTAGACAGGGGAACCTACAATGAGCAGTTCTTC
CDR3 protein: CASSLDRGTYNEQFF

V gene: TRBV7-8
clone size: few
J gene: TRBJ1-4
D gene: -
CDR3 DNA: TGTGCCAGCAGCTTAGTCGCCGGGGAAAAACTGTTTTTT
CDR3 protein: CASSLVAGEKLFF

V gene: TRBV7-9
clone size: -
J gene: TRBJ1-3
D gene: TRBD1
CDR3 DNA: TGTGCCAGCAGCCCGTGGGACAGGGCGATTGGAAACACCATATATTTT
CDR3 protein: CASSPWDRAIGNTIYF

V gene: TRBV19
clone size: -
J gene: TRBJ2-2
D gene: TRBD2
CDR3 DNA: TGTGCCAGTAGGACCGGGACTAGCGCTGTCGGGGAGCTGTTTTTT
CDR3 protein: CASRTGTSAVGELFF

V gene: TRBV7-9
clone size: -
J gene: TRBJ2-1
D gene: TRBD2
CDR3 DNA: TGTGCCAGCGGCGATTGGGAGGGAAACAATGAGCAGTTCTTC
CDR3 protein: CASGDWEGNNEQFF

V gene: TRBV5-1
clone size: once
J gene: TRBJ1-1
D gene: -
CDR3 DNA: TGCGCCAGCAGCGTTAGCAGCCCGGGGAGAGCTTTCTTT
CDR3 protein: CASSVSSPGRAFF

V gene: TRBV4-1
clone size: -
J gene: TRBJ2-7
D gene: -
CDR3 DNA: TGCGCCAGCAGCCAGAGGTCTGGAGCCCCCTACGAGCAGTACTTC
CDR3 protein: CASSQRSGAPYEQYF

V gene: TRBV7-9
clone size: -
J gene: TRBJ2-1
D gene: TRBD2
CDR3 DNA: TGTGCCAGCAGCGCGCAACTAGCGGAGATACACAATGAGCAGTTCTTC
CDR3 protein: CASSAQLAEIHNEQFF

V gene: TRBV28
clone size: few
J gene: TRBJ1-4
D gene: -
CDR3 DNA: TGTGCCAGCAGTTTCCTCGGACAGAGTAATGAAAAACTGTTTTTT
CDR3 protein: CASSFLGQSNEKLFF

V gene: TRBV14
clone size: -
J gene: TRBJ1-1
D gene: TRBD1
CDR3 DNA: TGTGCCAGCAGCCAAGATTACGACAGGGCTGAAGCTTTCTTT
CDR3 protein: CASSQDYDRAEAFF

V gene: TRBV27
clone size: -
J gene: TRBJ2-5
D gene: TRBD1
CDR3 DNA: TGTGCCACCATGAACTATGGGGACAGGGGGTTAGAGACCCAGTACTTC
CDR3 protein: CATMNYGDRGLETQYF

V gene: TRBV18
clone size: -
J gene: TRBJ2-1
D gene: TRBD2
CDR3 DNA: TGTGCCAGCTCACCGCGGGGGGACGATGAGCAGTTCTTC
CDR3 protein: CASSPRGDDEQFF

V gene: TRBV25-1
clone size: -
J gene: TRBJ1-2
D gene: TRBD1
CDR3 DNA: TGTGCCAGCAGTGAATTCCAGGGGGGTGGCTACACCTTC
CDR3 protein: CASSEFQGGGYTF

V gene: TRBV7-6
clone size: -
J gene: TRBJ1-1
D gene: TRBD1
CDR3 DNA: TGTGCCAGCAGCTACAGACAGGGCTCTGAAGCTTTCTTT
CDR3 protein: CASSYRQGSEAFF